This T cell receptor beta chain was identified in a study of spatial heterogeneity in lung cancer. The wider study: TCR and UMI combinations that were unique each appeared, on average, more than ten times in raw reads.

Per germline, CDR1 MDHEN and CDR2 SYDVKM. The CDR3 is made up of 16 amino acids. V dropped 4 bases and J dropped 4; count of bases not matched to a gene: 9. Every individual TCR cDNA molecule carried its own unique molecular identifier, which allowed correction of PCR and sequencing errors. TCRdb re-called the 5' RACE reads with MiXCR, one entry per CDR3 protein. The table includes approximately 92,000 distinct CDR3 sequences, approximately 12% detected once. Time point specified: sample taken at primary tumor resection. Unsorted whole RNA samples from tumor, nontumor lung or frozen PBMC were sequenced. The donors, 72 patients with untreated early-stage non-small cell lung cancer, provided the samples.

The chain links TRBV28 to TRBJ2-5, with 10 bases lining up with TRBD1. This receptor was taken from a male donor with early-stage non-small cell lung cancer. This material consisted of PBMCs, taken at surgery. The CDR3 loop is CASSSIGQGDGETQYF. The CDR3 nucleotides read TGTGCCAGCAGTTCAATCGGACAGGGGGATGGAGAGACCCAGTACTTC.